A few counts support the clone carrying this T cell receptor (beta chain). The entry originates in a study of blood T cell repertoires in COVID-19. At the level of the study: Samples of COVID-19 (acute and convalescent) were obtained from the United States, Italy and Spain. Sample material is recorded as cDNA or gDNA derived from T cells, B-cell-depleted T cells, or PBMCs.

Study processing details: Scientists estimated how many nucleated cells there were by amplifying reference gene primers. Using immunoSEQ multiplex PCR, the repertoire was profiled, and TCRdb retains in-frame clones only, with some absent. V, J and clone size are taken as reported in that table, and D and trimming were inferred from the DNA itself. The repertoire consists of 90,000 to 100,000 clones, with over 70% occurring once and the leading ten covering roughly 10%. The CDR3 runs 13 residues. Germline V CDR1 and CDR2: SNHLY, FYNNEI. The V end was cut by 3 bases, the J end by 4 bases, with 9 bases between.

Sample: peripheral blood. The chain employs TRBV2 and TRBJ1-2, with unresolved D. This receptor was obtained from a woman aged 80 or over with acute or convalescent COVID-19. The CDR3 reads CASSEAGSYGYTF. The CDR3 DNA sequence: TGTGCCAGCAGTGAGGCAGGTTCCTATGGCTACACCTTC.